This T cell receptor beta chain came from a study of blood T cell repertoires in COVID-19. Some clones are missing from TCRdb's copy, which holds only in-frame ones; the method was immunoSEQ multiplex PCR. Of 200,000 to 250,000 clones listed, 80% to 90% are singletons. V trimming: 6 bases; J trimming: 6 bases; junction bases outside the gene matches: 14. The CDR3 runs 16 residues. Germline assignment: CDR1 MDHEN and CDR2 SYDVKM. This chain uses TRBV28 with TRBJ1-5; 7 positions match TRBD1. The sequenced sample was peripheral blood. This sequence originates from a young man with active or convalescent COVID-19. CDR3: CASRTQSGTAIQPQHF. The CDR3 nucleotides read TGTGCCAGCAGAACCCAATCCGGGACAGCTATTCAGCCCCAGCATTTT.